Following are 20 T cell receptor beta chains from one sample sequenced in a study of blood T cell repertoires in COVID-19. TCRdb's table, derived via immunoSEQ multiplex PCR, lists solely in-frame clones and lacks some. Here the sample spans about 440,000 clones, roughly 88% being singletons. Sequenced sample: peripheral blood. The receptors originated from a woman aged 45 to 65 with COVID-19, enrolled during active disease.

The CDR3 is CASSLERGGTFF. The CDR3 DNA follows: TGTGCCAGCAGCTTAGAAAGGGGAGGAACTTTCTTT. The chain has TRBV11-2 and TRBJ1-1; D possibly corresponds to TRBD1 (5 bases). The CDR3 totals 12 residues. V was cut by 0 bases and J by 12 bases, with 11 bases left in between. In germline, CDR1 is SGHAT, CDR2 FQNNGV. The full variable domain, in which reference TRBV11-2 and TRBJ1-1 provide the parts outside the CDR3, is EAGVAQSPRYKIIEKRQSVAFWCNPISGHATLYWYQQILGQGPKLLIQFQNNGVVDDSQLPKDRFSAERLKGVDSTLKIQPAKLEDSAVYLCASSLERGGTFFGQGTRLTVV.

CDR3 bases: TGTGCCAGCTCGCGGGGCAAGAACACTGAAGCTTTCTTT. Amino acid sequence: CASSRGKNTEAFF. J is TRBJ1-1 and V is TRBV6-5, with a weak D call TRBD1 (5 bases). From germline, CDR1 is MNHEY and CDR2 SVGAGI. The length of the CDR3 is 13 residues. V was trimmed by 8 bases and J by 1 base, leaving 11 bases between them.

The chain combines TRBV6-5 with TRBJ1-6; 8 bases line up with TRBD1. J was trimmed by 6 bases and V by 2 bases; bases with no gene match: 6. The CDR3 runs to 16 residues. CDR1 is MNHEY and CDR2 is SVGAGI in the germline V gene. CDR3 in DNA: TGTGCCAGCAGTTACGCCGGAGACAGGGGTAATTCACCCCTCCACTTT. Translating it yields CASSYAGDRGNSPLHF.

This clone has a single count. The CDR3 DNA follows: TGCGCCAGCAGCTCACAGGTCCCCGGTAATGAAAAACTGTTTTTT. Encoded protein: CASSSQVPGNEKLFF. The chain combines TRBV4-1 with TRBJ1-4, with D maybe TRBD1 (5 bases). In germline, CDR1 is MGHRA, CDR2 YSYEKL. The V end was cut by 5 bases, the J end by 4 bases, with 14 bases between. This CDR3 region has 15 residues.

On this clone itself: The sample carries other DNA sequences with the same CDR3. The chain is built from TRBV29-1 and TRBJ1-2; 7 nucleotides line up with TRBD1. V lost 6 bases and J lost 4; bases outside the gene matches: 2. This CDR3 has 11 amino acids. CDR1 is SQVTM, CDR2 ANQGSEA, per germline. CDR3 nucleotide sequence: TGCAGCGTCCGGGACAGCTATGGCTACACCTTC. Protein product: CSVRDSYGYTF.

The chain joins TRBV12-3 or TRBV12-4 to TRBJ2-7; D might be TRBD2 (5 bases). This CDR3 region has 13 residues. The V end lost 1 base, the J end lost 6 bases, and 10 bases lay between the germline ends. As DNA, the CDR3 is TGTGCCAGCAGTTTAGTACGGGGATCCGAGCAGTACTTC. It yields the protein CASSLVRGSEQYF.

The chain has TRBV11-2 and TRBJ2-2; D uncertain. V was trimmed by 3 bases and J by 6 bases, leaving 5 bases between them. This CDR3 is built from 12 residues. Germline V gene data show CDR1 as SGHAT and CDR2 as FQNNGV. CDR3 bases: TGTGCCAGCAGCTTTCTCTCCGGGGAGCTGTTTTTT. Translation: CASSFLSGELFF.

The rearrangement joins TRBV4-1 to TRBJ1-6; D not resolved. The ends were cut back, 1 base at V and 3 bases at J, with 13 bases in the middle. Per the germline V gene, CDR1 is MGHRA and CDR2 is YSYEKL. The CDR3 contains 17 residues. CDR3 bases: TGCGCCAGCAGCCAAGCGGCGACAACAGTCTATAATTCACCCCTCCACTTT. Encoded protein: CASSQAATTVYNSPLHF.

The chain is built from TRBV7-2 and TRBJ1-6, with D perhaps matching TRBD1 (6 bases). Between the trimmed V and J ends, which lost 6 bases and 7 bases, there was a span of 13 bases. Germline V gives CDR1 SGHTA, CDR2 FQGNSA. The CDR3 spans 14 residues. The CDR3 region is CASRATGSNSPLHF. CDR3 DNA sequence: TGTGCCAGCAGGGCGACAGGCTCCAATTCACCCCTCCACTTT.

J is TRBJ1-1 and V is TRBV3-1 (or the pseudogene TRBV3-2); D call uncertain. Trimming pared 3 bases from V and 4 bases from J, leaving 12 bases between. Germline V lookup: CDR1 LGHDT, CDR2 YNNKEL (reference sequence). The length of the CDR3 is 14 residues. The chain's CDR3 is CASSHNRGATEAFF. For the CDR3, the DNA is TGTGCCAGCAGCCACAATCGGGGAGCCACTGAAGCTTTCTTT.

The chain recombines TRBV6-5 with TRBJ2-7, with TRBD2 matching 8 bases. V dropped 6 bases and J dropped 3; count of bases not matched to a gene: 7. The CDR3 runs to 14 residues. The germline gives CDR1 MNHEY, CDR2 SVGAGI. DNA for the CDR3: TGTGCCAGCAGCCCAAGGAGCGGGGGCTACGAGCAGTACTTC. Translating it yields CASSPRSGGYEQYF.

This chain uses TRBV7-9 with TRBJ1-2, with a tentative D call TRBD1 (6 bases). V was trimmed by 5 bases and J by 2 bases, leaving 12 bases between them. This CDR3 has 14 amino acids. Germline CDR1 and CDR2: SEHNR and FQNEAQ (reference sequence). CDR3 DNA sequence: TGTGCCAGCAGCATCTTGACAGGAAACTATGGCTACACCTTC. Translating it yields CASSILTGNYGYTF. The complete variable domain, with remaining parts taken from reference TRBV7-9 and TRBJ1-2, reads DTGVSQNPRHKITKRGQNVTFRCDPISEHNRLYWYRQTLGQGPEFLTYFQNEAQLEKSRLLSDRFSAERPKGSFSTLEIQRTEQGDSAMYLCASSILTGNYGYTFGSGTRLTVV.

The rearrangement links TRBV27 to TRBJ2-1, with 7 positions matching TRBD2. Germline CDR1 reads MNHEY; CDR2 reads SMNVEV (reference sequence). The CDR3 consists of 16 residues. The J segment lost 4 bases and the V segment lost 5 bases, leaving 11 bases of the junction unmatched. The CDR3 DNA reads TGTGCCAGCAGTCATAAACTTAGCGGGCCTTACAATGAGCAGTTCTTC. It specifies CASSHKLSGPYNEQFF.

This clone was found once. This chain links TRBV5-1 with TRBJ2-3; D perhaps matches TRBD1 (5 bases). Trimming pared 4 bases from V and 5 bases from J, leaving 14 bases between. This CDR3 is built from 14 residues. CDR1 SGHRS and CDR2 YFSETQ come from the germline V gene. The CDR3 DNA reads TGCGCCAGCAGCCTTGGACAAAGGCGAGATACGCAGTATTTT. Amino acids: CASSLGQRRDTQYF. Variable domain in full (rest from reference TRBV5-1 and TRBJ2-3): KAGVTQTPRYLIKTRGQQVTLSCSPISGHRSVSWYQQTPGQGLQFLFEYFSETQRNKGNFPGRFSGRQFSNSRSEMNVSTLELGDSALYLCASSLGQRRDTQYFGPGTRLTVL.

The chain joins TRBV12-1 to TRBJ1-1. TRBV12-1 is a recognized pseudogene. This CDR3 spans 12 amino acids. In nucleotides, the CDR3 is TGTGCCAGCAGAGTCCTACCTGGTGAAGCTTTCTTT. Its translation is CASRVLPGEAFF.

The chain links TRBV19 to TRBJ2-5; 8 bases map to TRBD2. This CDR3 contains 13 residues. Germline-derived CDR1 and CDR2 are LNHDA and SQIVND (reference sequence). The V segment lost 5 bases and the J segment 3 bases; nucleotides outside the gene matches: 2. Here the CDR3 reads CASSSTSEETQYF. The CDR3 nucleotides are TGTGCCAGTAGTTCGACTAGCGAAGAGACCCAGTACTTC.

V gene TRBV5-5 combines with J gene TRBJ1-3, with D possibly being TRBD1 (5 bases). Germline-derived CDR1 and CDR2 are SGHKS and YYEKEE (reference sequence). The CDR3 spans 17 residues. Trimming left V 0 bases short and J 0 bases short, with 13 bases between. The CDR3 spells CASSLETGLFSGNTIYF. The CDR3 DNA reads TGTGCCAGCAGCTTGGAAACAGGTCTCTTCTCTGGAAACACCATATATTTT.

This clone was observed a single time. The chain carries TRBV23-1 and TRBJ1-6, with unresolved D. TRBV23-1 carries the ORF label, with uncertain function. The CDR3 spans 15 residues. The V and J ends lost 5 bases and 11 bases respectively, with 19 bases between them. Here the CDR3 DNA reads TGCGCCAGCAGTTGCGGATCCCGGTTTCGGACACCCCTCCACTTT. It translates to CASSCGSRFRTPLHF.

V gene TRBV7-6 combines with J gene TRBJ1-1; 9 bases match TRBD1. V lost 5 bases to trimming and J lost 3 bases; unmatched junction nucleotides: 7. The germline V gene encodes CDR1 SGHVS and CDR2 FNYEAQ. This CDR3 is 15 amino acids long. CDR3 in amino acids: CASSPRQGVDTEAFF. The CDR3 nucleotides are TGTGCCAGCAGCCCCCGACAGGGGGTGGACACTGAAGCTTTCTTT.

The J gene is TRBJ2-1, the V gene TRBV9; TRBD2 aligns across 11 bases. This CDR3 contains 15 residues. Unmatched junction bases numbered 5, after V lost 2 bases and J lost 7 bases. Germline CDR1 SGDLS, CDR2 YYNGEE. The CDR3 sequence: CASSVRLAGSNEQFF. CDR3 nucleotides: TGTGCCAGCAGCGTGAGACTAGCGGGAAGTAATGAGCAGTTCTTC.